This TCR beta chain came from a study of T cell repertoires in cytomegalovirus infection. Across the whole study: It can be stated that public TCR beta signatures indicated CMV infection as well as a matching HLA type. Study results and caveats: Ex vivo, HLA-C-restricted CMV-specific TCR beta clonotypes prevailed over the rest of the response.

CDR3 length: 15 residues. The germline CDR1 and CDR2 sequences are KGHSH and LQKENI. V gave up 3 bases and J gave up 0 bases; unmatched junction bases: 4. In TCRdb, the reads were re-called with MiXCR into one record per CDR3 protein. In the table there are more than 150,000 distinct CDR3 sequences, about a quarter of which are singletons. This clonotype showed up just a few times. Its cognate antigen is unknown. V is TRBV18 and J is TRBJ1-1, with TRBD1 matching over 7 bases. The sample comprised PBMCs. The TCR sequence derives from a human donor in good health (CMV status not recorded). Some clones in this sample may be carry-over from other donors' samples. In nucleotides, the CDR3 is TGTGCCAGCTCACCGCAGACAGGGCTGAACACTGAAGCTTTCTTT. Encoded protein: CASSPQTGLNTEAFF.